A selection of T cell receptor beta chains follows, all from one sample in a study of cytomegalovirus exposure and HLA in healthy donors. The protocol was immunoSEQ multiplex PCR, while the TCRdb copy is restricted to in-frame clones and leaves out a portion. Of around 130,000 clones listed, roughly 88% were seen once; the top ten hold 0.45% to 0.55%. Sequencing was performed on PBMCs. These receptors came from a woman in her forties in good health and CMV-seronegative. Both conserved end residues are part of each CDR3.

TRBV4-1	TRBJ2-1	CASSRGGLLAGGYNEQFF
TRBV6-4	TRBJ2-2	CASSSGTANTGELFF
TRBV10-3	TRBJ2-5	CAIRGQGREETQYF
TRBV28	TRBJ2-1	CASRAPGQYNEQFF
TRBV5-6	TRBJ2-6	CASSLVAAGANVLTF
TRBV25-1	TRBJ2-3	CASRDSSTDTQYF
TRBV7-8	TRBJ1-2	CASSFGQGAGYTF
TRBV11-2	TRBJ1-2	CASSLGRDVYGYTF
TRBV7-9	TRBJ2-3	CASSSDRVGTDTQYF
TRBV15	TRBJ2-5	CATSRDISGETQYF
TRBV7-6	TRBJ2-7	CASSPGGGTYEQYF